Listed here are 13 T cell receptor beta chains from one sample, sequenced in a study of cytomegalovirus exposure and HLA in healthy donors. Measured with immunoSEQ multiplex PCR; TCRdb has only the in-frame clones, and not every one. Here the sample spans about 180,000 clones, 85% being singletons. The sequenced sample consisted of PBMCs. The receptors were gathered from a young man in good health and CMV-seropositive.

This clone has only a few counts. This chain connects TRBV9 to TRBJ1-5; the match to TRBD1 covers 8 bases. The J segment lost 2 bases and the V segment lost 4 bases, leaving 5 bases of the junction unmatched. Germline CDR1 is SGDLS and CDR2 is YYNGEE. The CDR3 loop spans 15 amino acids. The CDR3 here is CASSPGGTGNQPQHF. DNA of the CDR3: TGTGCCAGCAGCCCAGGGGGCACGGGCAATCAGCCCCAGCATTTT.

The rearrangement links TRBV19 to TRBJ2-7; D may be TRBD2 (5 bases). The ends were cut back, 4 bases at V and 4 bases at J, with 14 bases in the middle. The CDR3 runs 14 residues. Looked up from germline, CDR1 is LNHDA and CDR2 is SQIVND (reference sequence). The CDR3 nucleotides are TGTGCCAGTAGTAGTCCTGGAGGTATTTACGAGCAGTACTTC. It specifies CASSSPGGIYEQYF. The full variable domain, its missing parts supplied by reference TRBV19 and TRBJ2-7, is DGGITQSPKYLFRKEGQNVTLSCEQNLNHDAMYWYRQDPGQGLRLIYYSQIVNDFQKGDIAEGYSVSREKKESFPLTVTSAQKNPTAFYLCASSSPGGIYEQYFGPGTRLTVT.

This clone came up a few times. V gene TRBV28 combines with J gene TRBJ1-2; D possibly corresponds to TRBD1 (6 bases). CDR1 and CDR2 from the germline V gene are MDHEN and SYDVKM. The CDR3 runs 16 residues. V lost 2 bases to trimming and J lost 8 bases, with 21 bases between them. CDR3 protein: CASSLPIVRAGDGYTF. The CDR3, as DNA: TGTGCCAGCAGTTTACCGATCGTGAGGGCAGGGGACGGCTACACCTTC.

This clone was found once. V gene TRBV5-1 combines with J gene TRBJ2-1; a weak D match, TRBD1 (6 bases). The CDR3 length is 16 residues. V lost 5 bases and J lost 2, with 17 bases in between. CDR1 is SGHRS, CDR2 YFSETQ, per germline. CDR3 bases: TGCGCCAGCAGGCCTGGTCAGGGGTCCCCCTACAATGAGCAGTTCTTC. This sequence encodes CASRPGQGSPYNEQFF.

This clone was seen just once. The chain has TRBV27 and TRBJ2-1; 9 nucleotides agree with TRBD2. J lost 7 bases, V lost 1 base, and 8 bases had no gene match. CDR3 length equals 16 residues. Germline V CDR1 and CDR2: MNHEY, SMNVEV (reference sequence). In DNA form, the CDR3 reads TGTGCCAGCAGTTTATTTCTTAATCTAGCGGGAAATGAGCAGTTCTTC. Its protein product is CASSLFLNLAGNEQFF.

This clone turned up a few times. The V call is TRBV4-2, the J call TRBJ1-1, with D hard to call. The CDR3 contains 13 residues. Trimming left V 4 bases short and J 4 bases short, with 10 bases between. CDR1 is LGHNA, CDR2 YNFKEQ, per germline. CDR3 coding DNA: TGTGCCAGCAGCCCACGGGATTCCACTGAAGCTTTCTTT. This translates into CASSPRDSTEAFF.

V is TRBV25-1 and J is TRBJ2-3; 8 nucleotides match TRBD2. Germline V gene lookup returns CDR1 MGHDK and CDR2 SYGVNS. This CDR3 has 14 residues. V was pared by 10 bases and J by 5 bases, with 11 bases of the junction left unmatched. Here the CDR3 reads CATRSAGAEDTQYF. The CDR3 nucleotides read TGTGCCACCCGTTCAGCGGGAGCCGAAGATACGCAGTATTTT.

The genes are TRBV4-2 and TRBJ2-7; possibly TRBD1 for D (5 bases). The germline V gene encodes CDR1 LGHNA and CDR2 YNFKEQ. CDR3 size: 15 residues. Trimming cost V 0 bases and J 4 bases, with 13 bases left between them. Here the CDR3 reads CASSQELTPGYEQYF. The CDR3 nucleotides read TGTGCCAGCAGCCAAGAATTGACCCCAGGGTACGAGCAGTACTTC.

This sequence joins TRBV5-4 and TRBJ2-5; 10 nucleotides align to TRBD2. V dropped 5 bases and J dropped 1; count of bases not matched to a gene: 8. Looked up from germline, CDR1 is SGHNT and CDR2 is YYREEE (reference sequence). The CDR3 length is 16 residues. CDR3 protein: CASSPGASGGQETQYF. The CDR3 DNA sequence: TGTGCCAGCAGTCCGGGGGCTAGCGGGGGCCAAGAGACCCAGTACTTC.

The chain carries TRBV5-1 and TRBJ2-7; D is possibly TRBD1 (7 bases). Between the trimmed V and J ends, which lost 2 bases and 3 bases, there was a span of 9 bases. Germline V lookup: CDR1 SGHRS, CDR2 YFSETQ. The length of the CDR3 is 13 residues. DNA of the CDR3: TGCGCCAGCAGCTTCCAGGGGGGCTACGAGCAGTACTTC. This sequence encodes CASSFQGGYEQYF.

This clone appeared once. CDR3 protein: CASSYSTGQRFYEQYF. The CDR3 DNA reads as TGTGCCAGCAGTTACTCTACAGGGCAAAGGTTCTACGAGCAGTACTTC. V usage is TRBV6-5 and J usage is TRBJ2-7, with a possible D match to TRBD1 (6 bases). CDR1 and CDR2 from the germline V gene are MNHEY and SVGAGI. The CDR3 runs 16 residues. Trimming took 0 bases from V and 3 from J, leaving 15 bases between them.

J is TRBJ1-2 and V is TRBV7-9, with 12 bases fitting TRBD1. Trimming cost V 3 bases and J 2 bases; bases outside gene matches: 1. The CDR3 is 15 residues long. Germline lookup yields CDR1 SEHNR and CDR2 FQNEAQ (reference sequence). CDR3 DNA sequence: TGTGCCAGCAGCTTGGGGACAGGGGGCAACTATGGCTACACCTTC. It is translated as CASSLGTGGNYGYTF.

The genes are TRBV2 and TRBJ2-3; D perhaps matches TRBD1 (5 bases). The V gene's germline CDR1 is SNHLY and CDR2 FYNNEI. Trimming removed 2 bases at V and 4 bases at J, with 13 bases between. This CDR3 has 15 residues. CDR3 loop: CASSEWQGYSDTQYF. In DNA form, the CDR3 reads TGTGCCAGCAGTGAATGGCAGGGTTACTCAGATACGCAGTATTTT. Based on the CDR3 plus reference TRBV2 and TRBJ2-3, the full variable domain is EPEVTQTPSHQVTQMGQEVILRCVPISNHLYFYWYRQILGQKVEFLVSFYNNEISEKSEIFDDQFSVERPDGSNFTLKIRSTKLEDSAMYFCASSEWQGYSDTQYFGPGTRLTVL.